What follows are 30 T cell receptor beta chains derived from one specimen sequenced in a study of cytomegalovirus exposure and HLA in healthy donors (dated by TCRdb to about 2017). Receptor libraries were prepared by the immunoSEQ multiplex PCR assay. A mixture of 60 forward primers for TCR Vbeta segments and 13 reverse primers for TCR Jbeta segments was used in the multiplex PCR. TCRdb carries this immuneACCESS record with in-frame sequences only. Its versions omit some clonotypes, under half of them owing to an unresolved V gene in the studies checked, with the rest unexplained. For this sample the table gives 130,000 or so clones, of which just under 75% were detected only once. 6% to 8% of the sample rests with the top ten. The sequencing sample was made of PBMCs. The receptors derive from a man in his forties in good health and CMV-seropositive.

This clone was seen ten or more times. The chain couples TRBV7-2 to TRBJ2-3, with TRBD2 matching 7 bases. Germline V lookup: CDR1 SGHTA, CDR2 FQGNSA. Trimming removed 5 bases from V and 6 bases from J; junction bases left unmatched: 14. The CDR3 is made up of 16 amino acids. CDR3 bases: TGTGCCAGCAGCACTACAAGGGAGGGGCTTGCGGATACGCAGTATTTT. It encodes CASSTTREGLADTQYF.

Only one count was recorded for this clone. The chain carries TRBV19 and TRBJ2-7, with 9 bases aligning to TRBD1. The CDR3 has 14 amino acids. In germline, CDR1 is LNHDA, CDR2 SQIVND (reference sequence). V trimming: 6 bases; J trimming: 1 base; junction bases outside the gene matches: 4. The CDR3 DNA sequence: TGTGCCAGTAGGGGGGACAGGGCATCCTACGAGCAGTACTTC. Translated, it gives CASRGDRASYEQYF.

The chain links TRBV5-6 to TRBJ2-1; 14 bases line up with TRBD2. From germline, CDR1 is SGHDT and CDR2 YYEEEE. This CDR3 spans 15 amino acids. V trimming: 3 bases; J trimming: 6 bases; junction bases outside the gene matches: 2. The CDR3 bases are TGTGCCAGCAGCTACGGGACTAGCGGGGGCAATGAGCAGTTCTTC. It encodes CASSYGTSGGNEQFF.

This clone showed up just a few times. Without the conserved terminal phenylalanine or tryptophan, this CDR3 likely stems from a read error. It is unclear where the CDR3 begins or ends on the DNA, so no DNA is shown, and the CDR3 is as TCRdb lists it. The V gene is TRBV7-9, the J gene TRBJ2-7; the table gives TRBD2 as D, unverified against the DNA. The germline V gene encodes CDR1 SEHNR and CDR2 FQNEAQ (reference sequence). The CDR3 length equals 12 residues, ends included. The chain's CDR3 is CASSSGVVQLYL.

The rearrangement links TRBV28 to TRBJ1-2; TRBD1 aligns across 7 bases. The V gene end was trimmed by 5 bases and the J gene end by 3 bases; junction bases not matched to a gene: 3. Germline-derived CDR1 and CDR2 are MDHEN and SYDVKM. CDR3 size: 13 residues. Written as DNA, the CDR3 is TGTGCCAGCAGTAACAGGGGTTACTATGGCTACACCTTC. Translating it yields CASSNRGYYGYTF.

The V and J genes are TRBV19 and TRBJ1-5, with a tentative D call TRBD1 (5 bases). CDR1 is LNHDA and CDR2 is SQIVND in the germline V gene (reference sequence). V was cut by 7 bases and J by 0 bases, with 10 bases left in between. The CDR3 sequence is 14 residues long. This CDR3 reads CASKDSYSNQPQHF. The CDR3 DNA sequence: TGTGCCAGTAAAGACAGTTATAGCAATCAGCCCCAGCATTTT. Looking up the rest from reference TRBV19 and TRBJ1-5 gives the full variable domain: DGGITQSPKYLFRKEGQNVTLSCEQNLNHDAMYWYRQDPGQGLRLIYYSQIVNDFQKGDIAEGYSVSREKKESFPLTVTSAQKNPTAFYLCASKDSYSNQPQHFGDGTRLSIL.

V gene TRBV12-5 combines with J gene TRBJ2-2; D is uncertain. Trimming took off 3 bases at V and 0 bases at J, with 8 bases between the two ends. CDR3 length: 15 amino acids. Germline CDR1 LGHNT, CDR2 FRNRAP. The CDR3 spells CASGFGHPNTGELFF. CDR3 sequence (DNA): TGTGCTAGTGGTTTTGGGCACCCGAACACCGGGGAGCTGTTTTTT.

The chain combines TRBV5-1 with TRBJ2-5, with D hard to call. TRBJ2-7 explains the end of the DNA better; the J call may be wrong. CDR1 is SGHRS and CDR2 is YFSETQ in the germline V gene. The CDR3 sequence is 16 residues long. The CDR3 sequence is CASSLVETVPSYEQYF. CDR3 nucleotide sequence: TGCGCCAGCAGCTTGGTAGAAACTGTCCCTTCCTACGAGCAGTACTTC.

This clone occurred a few times. The chain is built from TRBV20-1 and TRBJ2-3; no firm D call. V gave up 8 bases and J gave up 2 bases, with 8 bases separating them. The V gene's germline CDR1 is DFQATT and CDR2 SNEGSKA (reference sequence). The CDR3 is 11 amino acids. The CDR3 DNA sequence: TGCAGTCTACTTATCACAGATACGCAGTATTTT. This codes for CSLLITDTQYF.

The chain has TRBV30 and TRBJ1-5; D is undetermined. The CDR3 is 16 residues long. Trimming took off 3 bases at V and 0 bases at J, with 15 bases between the two ends. Germline loops: CDR1 GTSNPN, CDR2 SVGIG (reference sequence). The CDR3 reads CAWRAQRKYSNQPQHF. The CDR3 region has the DNA TGTGCCTGGAGGGCCCAGCGGAAGTATAGCAATCAGCCCCAGCATTTT.

This chain uses TRBV28 with TRBJ1-4, with TRBD1 matching over 9 bases. This CDR3 is built from 14 residues. J gave up 8 bases and V 6 bases, and 7 bases lay outside the gene matches. CDR1 is MDHEN and CDR2 is SYDVKM in the germline V gene. CDR3 residues: CASSRQGEREKLFF. DNA of the CDR3: TGTGCCAGCAGCAGACAGGGGGAGAGAGAAAAACTGTTTTTT.

This clone was counted only a few times. The CDR3 sequence: CASSQEATSSYNEQFF. As DNA, the CDR3 is TGTGCCAGCAGCCAAGAGGCGACTAGCTCCTACAATGAGCAGTTCTTC. The chain is built from TRBV4-2 and TRBJ2-1; D perhaps matches TRBD2 (6 bases). Germline assignment: CDR1 LGHNA and CDR2 YNFKEQ. The V end was cut by 0 bases, the J end by 0 bases, with 9 bases between. The CDR3 has 16 residues.

Remarks on this clone: The junction departs from the called germline gene at one end, perhaps through a read error. The gene calls are TRBV5-1 and TRBJ2-2; 9 nucleotides align to TRBD2. The germline V gene encodes CDR1 SGHRS and CDR2 YFSETQ. CDR3 length equals 16 residues. Written as DNA, the CDR3 is TGCGCCAGCAGCTTAATAGCGGGAGTAAACACCGGGGGGCTGTTTTTT. As protein: CASSLIAGVNTGGLFF.

This rearrangement joins TRBV28 to TRBJ1-2; 7 nucleotides align to TRBD1. CDR3 length: 14 amino acids. The J segment lost 4 bases and the V segment lost 6 bases, leaving 8 bases of the junction unmatched. Germline assignment: CDR1 MDHEN and CDR2 SYDVKM. The CDR3 nucleotides read TGTGCCAGCAGGCGTCAGGGGGATAGCTATGGCTACACCTTC. This encodes CASRRQGDSYGYTF.

V usage is TRBV7-8 and J usage is TRBJ1-4; 11 bases match TRBD1. J lost 8 bases, V lost 5 bases, and 10 bases had no gene match. The germline V gene encodes CDR1 SGHVS and CDR2 FQNEAQ. The CDR3 has 16 residues. CDR3 sequence: CASSAPGQGGAEKLFF. CDR3 DNA: TGTGCCAGCAGCGCCCCGGGACAGGGGGGGGCCGAAAAACTGTTTTTT.

This clone occurred a few times. The rearrangement uses TRBV11-2 and TRBJ1-5; D gene unclear. Per the germline V gene, CDR1 is SGHAT and CDR2 is FQNNGV. Trimming left V 1 base short and J 2 bases short, with 9 bases between. The CDR3 covers 15 residues. The CDR3 DNA reads as TGTGCCAGCAGCTTAGCAGTGTCTGGCAATCAGCCCCAGCATTTT. It specifies CASSLAVSGNQPQHF.

The gene calls are TRBV6-6 and TRBJ2-1, with D possibly being TRBD1 (6 bases). Trimming took 0 bases from V and 9 from J, leaving 9 bases between them. The CDR3 is 13 amino acids. Germline values: CDR1 MNHNY, CDR2 SVGAGI (reference sequence). The CDR3 DNA follows: TGTGCCAGCAGTTACTCTGGGGGCGGTGAGCAGTTCTTC. Residues: CASSYSGGGEQFF.

The V call is TRBV7-7, the J call TRBJ2-5; D gene uncertain. Germline V gene lookup returns CDR1 SSHAT and CDR2 FNYEAQ (reference sequence). The CDR3 is 13 residues long. V was cut by 2 bases and J by 1 base, with 5 bases left in between. CDR3 DNA sequence: TGTGCCAGCAGCTTAAGCCCCCAAGAGACCCAGTACTTC. Residues: CASSLSPQETQYF.

This chain joins TRBV7-9 and TRBJ2-7, with a possible D match to TRBD2 (5 bases). CDR1 and CDR2 (germline): SEHNR, FQNEAQ (reference sequence). V was cut by 1 base and J by 3 bases, with 10 bases left in between. There are 14 residues in the CDR3. CDR3 nucleotides: TGTGCCAGCAGCTTAGGAGGGAACCGCTACGAGCAGTACTTC. This encodes CASSLGGNRYEQYF.

This clone was seen more than once but under ten times. The chain combines TRBV7-2 with TRBJ2-7, with 7 bases aligning to TRBD1. Losses at the gene ends were 3 bases for V and 2 bases for J; bases not matched to a gene: 7. CDR3 length equals 15 residues. CDR1 is SGHTA, CDR2 FQGNSA, per germline. In DNA form, the CDR3 reads TGTGCCAGCAGCTTCGGGACAGCGACGGCCTACGAGCAGTACTTC. Translation gives CASSFGTATAYEQYF.

The chain joins TRBV6-5 to TRBJ1-2, with 12 bases matching TRBD1. The CDR3 totals 16 residues. The germline gives CDR1 MNHEY, CDR2 SVGAGI. Unmatched junction bases numbered 8, after V lost 2 bases and J lost 7 bases. The CDR3 protein is CASSYPSGTGGFGYTF. CDR3 bases: TGTGCCAGCAGTTACCCCTCCGGGACAGGGGGCTTTGGCTACACCTTC.

This chain joins TRBV6-5 and TRBJ1-2; D is possibly TRBD1 (6 bases). The V end was cut by 3 bases, the J end by 4 bases, with 9 bases between. The CDR3 covers 13 residues. Germline CDR1 and CDR2: MNHEY and SVGAGI. CDR3 sequence: CASSYGGPYGYTF. The CDR3 nucleotides are TGTGCCAGCAGTTATGGGGGCCCCTATGGCTACACCTTC.

The chain recombines TRBV19 with TRBJ2-2; 7 nucleotides agree with TRBD1. V lost 9 bases, J lost 6 bases, and 10 bases stayed unmatched. CDR1 is LNHDA and CDR2 is SQIVND in the germline V gene (reference sequence). The CDR3 is 14 residues long. This CDR3 is CASRWDRSAGELFF. Here the CDR3 DNA reads TGTGCCAGCCGCTGGGACAGATCCGCCGGGGAGCTGTTTTTT.

The chain combines TRBV7-9 with TRBJ1-1; D uncertain. Germline V gene data show CDR1 as SEHNR and CDR2 as FQNEAQ (reference sequence). The V gene lost 2 bases and the J gene lost 1 base, with 11 bases spanning the gap. This CDR3 has 15 amino acids. In DNA form, the CDR3 reads TGTGCCAGCAGCTTATTCACCGAGTCGAACACTGAAGCTTTCTTT. Its protein product is CASSLFTESNTEAFF.

The chain is built from TRBV5-1 and TRBJ2-2, with unresolved D. Germline V gene sequence: CDR1 SGHRS, CDR2 YFSETQ. V was pared by 3 bases and J by 4 bases, with 10 bases between. The CDR3 spans 14 residues. CDR3 in amino acids: CASSSLTTTGELFF. In DNA, the CDR3 is TGCGCCAGCAGCTCCCTCACTACCACCGGGGAGCTGTTTTTT.

J is TRBJ2-7 and V is TRBV10-2; 8 bases match TRBD2. The CDR3 sequence is 14 residues long. From germline, CDR1 is WSHSY and CDR2 SAAADI. The J segment lost 7 bases and the V segment lost 6 bases, leaving 11 bases of the junction unmatched. The CDR3 DNA reads as TGCGCCAGCAGGGGTACTGGGGTAGCGGGGGAGCAGTACTTC. It specifies CASRGTGVAGEQYF.

The chain has TRBV6-6 and TRBJ2-1; the match to TRBD2 covers 8 bases. Germline values: CDR1 MNHNY, CDR2 SVGAGI (reference sequence). After removal of 7 bases from V and 1 base from J, the junction contained 6 bases not matched to a gene. The CDR3 runs 15 residues. CDR3 sequence (DNA): TGTGCCAGCACCCCGGGACTAGGATCCTACAATGAGCAGTTCTTC. Its protein is CASTPGLGSYNEQFF.

Comments on this clone: In the same sample, other DNA sequences code for this CDR3. The chain is built from TRBV5-6 and TRBJ2-7; 8 bases align to TRBD2. The CDR3 spans 15 residues. The J segment lost 1 base and the V segment lost 0 bases, leaving 3 bases of the junction unmatched. Germline-derived CDR1 and CDR2 are SGHDT and YYEEEE. The CDR3 coding sequence is TGTGCCAGCAGCTTGGTATCGGGGGGGTCCTACGAGCAGTACTTC. Protein product: CASSLVSGGSYEQYF.

V usage is TRBV28 and J usage is TRBJ1-5, with TRBD1 identical over 7 bases. The junction had 3 bases not matched to a gene; V was cut back by 5 bases and J by 2 bases. The CDR3 sequence is 14 residues long. CDR1 and CDR2 (germline): MDHEN, SYDVKM. CDR3 amino acids: CASSLGQGNQPQHF. Written as DNA, the CDR3 is TGTGCCAGCAGTCTAGGACAGGGCAATCAGCCCCAGCATTTT.

The rearrangement links TRBV30 to TRBJ1-6, with TRBD1 matching over 8 bases. The germline V gene encodes CDR1 GTSNPN and CDR2 SVGIG (reference sequence). CDR3 size: 15 residues. The ends lost 1 base at V and 7 bases at J; junction bases unmatched: 6. CDR3 in amino acids: CAWSGRTGKNSPLHF. As DNA, the CDR3 is TGTGCCTGGAGTGGGCGGACAGGGAAGAATTCACCCCTCCACTTT.